The present T cell receptor beta chain was sequenced within a study of human T cells and chemical hapten exposure. About the research overall: Cases of alopecia areata, totalis or universalis occurred in a predominantly female patient group. Whole-study findings and limits: DPC sensitization did not alter TCRs above 1 in 1000 frequency.

Comment on this clonotype: Its antigen is as yet unknown.

Time point indicated: patch test 1, 2 weeks after DPC sensitization. Treatment here: therapeutic diphenylcyclopropenone sensitization with weekly scalp DPC. Blood sampling preceded each patch test application. Germline CDR1 reads SGDLS; CDR2 reads YYNGEE. The CDR3 spans 15 residues. V lost 0 bases to trimming and J lost 2 bases, with 9 bases between them. Per the original data handling: TCR counts had a median of 95,638 per sample and spanned about 23,224 to 750,000. TCRdb analysed the RACE reads with MiXCR anew, one entry per CDR3 protein. The V and J calls here are based on TCRdb, not the publication. The data contain 80,000 or so distinct CDR3 sequences, roughly a tenth of them singletons.

V usage is TRBV9 and J usage is TRBJ2-1; tentatively, D is TRBD1 or TRBD2 (6 bases each). The receptor was isolated from a woman aged 45-60 years with alopecia areata. Some clones in this sample may be carry-over from other donors' samples. The source material was whole blood, sampled in connection with sensitization to the hapten diphenylcyclopropenone (DPC). CDR3 protein: CASSVGGATYNEQFF. CDR3 DNA sequence: TGTGCCAGCAGCGTAGGGGGGGCCACCTACAATGAGCAGTTCTTC.